This TCR beta chain originates from a study of CD8 T cells in ankylosing spondylitis. In TCRdb, the 5' RACE reads were re-called with MiXCR into one record per CDR3 protein. The profile shows more than 400,000 distinct CDR3 sequences, approximately 5% of them singletons. Study conclusions and caveats: Typical of ankylosing spondylitis blood, it appeared, was a TCR beta motif of fewer than 10 highly homologous variants.

A remark on this clonotype: As yet, its antigen is unknown.

The sequence came from a male donor with ankylosing spondylitis. The sequenced sample consisted of blood, either unsorted or a sorted T cell fraction (not recorded which).

DNA of the CDR3: TGCGCCAGCAGCTCAACCACCTCTATGAACACTGAAGCTTTCTTT. The encoded protein is CASSSTTSMNTEAFF. This chain joins TRBV5-1 and TRBJ1-1; D is ambiguous. The CDR3 is made up of 15 amino acids. V shed 3 bases and J shed 0 bases, with 12 bases lying between them. Germline V gives CDR1 SGHRS, CDR2 YFSETQ.